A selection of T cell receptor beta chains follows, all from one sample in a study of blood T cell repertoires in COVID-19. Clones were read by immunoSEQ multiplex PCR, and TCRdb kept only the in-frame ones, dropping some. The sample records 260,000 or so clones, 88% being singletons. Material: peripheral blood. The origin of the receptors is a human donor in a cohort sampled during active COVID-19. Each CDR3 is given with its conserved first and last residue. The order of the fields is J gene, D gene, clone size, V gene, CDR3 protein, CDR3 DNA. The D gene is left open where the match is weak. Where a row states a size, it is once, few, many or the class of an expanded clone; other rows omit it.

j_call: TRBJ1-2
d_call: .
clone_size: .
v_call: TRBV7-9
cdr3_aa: CATLGQRLLYGYTF
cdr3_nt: TGTGCCACGCTGGGACAACGATTATTATATGGCTACACCTTC

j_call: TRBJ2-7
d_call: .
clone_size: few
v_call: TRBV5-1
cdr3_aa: CASSKGMIYEQYF
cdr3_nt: TGCGCCAGCAGCAAGGGGATGATCTACGAGCAGTACTTC

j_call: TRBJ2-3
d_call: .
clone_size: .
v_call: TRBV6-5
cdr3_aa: CASSSTNTDTQYF
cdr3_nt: TGTGCCAGCAGTTCAACTAACACAGATACGCAGTATTTT

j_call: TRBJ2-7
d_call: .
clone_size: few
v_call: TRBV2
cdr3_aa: CASSEPGPYEQYF
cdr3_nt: TGTGCCAGCAGTGAACCAGGCCCCTACGAGCAGTACTTC

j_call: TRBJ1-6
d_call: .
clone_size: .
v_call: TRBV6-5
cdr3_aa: CASSLFAGGDSPLHF
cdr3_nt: TGTGCCAGCAGCCTTTTCGCCGGGGGTGATTCACCCCTCCACTTT

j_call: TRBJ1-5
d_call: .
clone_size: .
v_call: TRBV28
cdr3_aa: CASSPLSGTSNQPQHF
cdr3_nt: TGTGCCAGCAGTCCCTTGAGTGGTACGAGCAATCAGCCCCAGCATTTT

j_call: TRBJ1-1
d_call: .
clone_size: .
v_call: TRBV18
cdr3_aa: CASSFPMNTEAFF
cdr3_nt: TGTGCCAGCTCATTTCCCATGAACACTGAAGCTTTCTTT

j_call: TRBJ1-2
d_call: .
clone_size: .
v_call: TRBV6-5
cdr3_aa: CASSYSRQALKSYTF
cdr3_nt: TGTGCCAGCAGTTACTCGAGACAGGCGCTGAAGAGCTACACCTTC

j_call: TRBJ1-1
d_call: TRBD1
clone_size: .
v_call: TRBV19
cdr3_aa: CASSMYRGSTEAFF
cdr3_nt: TGTGCCAGTAGTATGTACAGGGGGAGTACTGAAGCTTTCTTT

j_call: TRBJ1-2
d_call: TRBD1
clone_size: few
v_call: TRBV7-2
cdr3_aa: CASSLSRQGNYGYTF
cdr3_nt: TGTGCCAGCAGCTTATCAAGACAGGGGAACTATGGCTACACCTTC

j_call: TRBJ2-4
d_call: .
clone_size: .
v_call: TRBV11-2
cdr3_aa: CASSFAWDTNIQYF
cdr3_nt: TGTGCCAGCAGCTTTGCTTGGGACACCAACATTCAGTACTTC

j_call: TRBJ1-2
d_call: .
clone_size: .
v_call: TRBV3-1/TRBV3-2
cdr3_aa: CASSPIGGGRDYYGYTF
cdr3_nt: TGTGCCAGCAGCCCAATAGGGGGGGGCAGGGACTACTATGGCTACACCTTC

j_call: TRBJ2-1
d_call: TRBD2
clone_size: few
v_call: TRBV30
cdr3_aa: CAWTRMVGRASGRREQFF
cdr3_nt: TGTGCCTGGACCAGAATGGTGGGAAGGGCTAGCGGAAGACGTGAGCAGTTCTTC

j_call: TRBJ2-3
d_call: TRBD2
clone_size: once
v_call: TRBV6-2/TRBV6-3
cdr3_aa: CASSSLGLAGAQKPTDTQYF
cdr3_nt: TGTGCCAGCAGTTCCCTGGGACTAGCGGGGGCCCAAAAACCCACAGATACGCAGTATTTT

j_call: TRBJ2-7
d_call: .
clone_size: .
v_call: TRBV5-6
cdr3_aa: CASSRDSPYEQYF
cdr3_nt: TGTGCCAGCAGCAGGGACTCCCCCTACGAGCAGTACTTC

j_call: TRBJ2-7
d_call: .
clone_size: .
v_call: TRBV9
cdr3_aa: CASSPGLISYEQYF
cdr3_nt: TGTGCCAGCAGCCCGGGACTGATCTCCTACGAGCAGTACTTC

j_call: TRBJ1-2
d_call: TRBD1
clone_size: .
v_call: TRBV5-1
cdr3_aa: CASSLPGTGSGYTF
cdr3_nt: TGCGCCAGCAGCTTGCCCGGGACAGGGAGCGGCTACACCTTC

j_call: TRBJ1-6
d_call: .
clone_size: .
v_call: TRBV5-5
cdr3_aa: CASSLARGAGNSPLHF
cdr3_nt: TGTGCCAGCAGCTTGGCCCGGGGGGCCGGTAATTCACCCCTCCACTTT

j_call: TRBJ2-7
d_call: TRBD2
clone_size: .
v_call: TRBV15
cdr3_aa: CATSRDMTSGEQYF
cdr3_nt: TGTGCCACCAGCAGAGATATGACTAGCGGGGAGCAGTACTTC

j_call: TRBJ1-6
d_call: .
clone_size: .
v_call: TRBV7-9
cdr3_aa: CASSLSRDSPLHF
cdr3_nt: TGTGCCAGCAGCTTAAGTCGGGATTCACCCCTCCACTTT

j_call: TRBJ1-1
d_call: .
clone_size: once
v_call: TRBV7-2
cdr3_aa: CASSLWRFGGAFF
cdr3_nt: TGTGCCAGCAGCTTATGGAGGTTTGGAGGAGCTTTCTTT

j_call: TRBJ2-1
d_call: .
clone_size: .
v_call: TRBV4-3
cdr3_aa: CASSPDGRGNEQFF
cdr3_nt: TGCGCCAGCAGCCCAGACGGAAGGGGCAATGAGCAGTTCTTC

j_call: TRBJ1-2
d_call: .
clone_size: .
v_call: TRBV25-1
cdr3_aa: CASSDSGGAAPNYGYTF
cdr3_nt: TGTGCCAGCAGTGATTCCGGCGGGGCGGCGCCTAACTATGGCTACACCTTC

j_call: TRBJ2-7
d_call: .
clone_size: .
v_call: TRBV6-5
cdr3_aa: CATQWAGYEQYF
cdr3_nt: TGTGCTACCCAGTGGGCTGGCTACGAGCAGTACTTC

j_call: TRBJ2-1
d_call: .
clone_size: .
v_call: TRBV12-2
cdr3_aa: CASRPSLGGRAHNEQFF
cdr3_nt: TGTGCAAGTCGCCCAAGCCTCGGCGGGAGGGCCCACAATGAGCAGTTCTTC

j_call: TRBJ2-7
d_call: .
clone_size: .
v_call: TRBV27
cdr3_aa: CASTNGGGGFSYEQYF
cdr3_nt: TGTGCCAGCACCAATGGGGGCGGGGGTTTCTCCTACGAGCAGTACTTC

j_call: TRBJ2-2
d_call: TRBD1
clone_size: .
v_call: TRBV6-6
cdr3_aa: CASSSYRGLNTGELFF
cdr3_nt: TGTGCCAGCAGTTCCTACAGGGGGCTGAACACCGGGGAGCTGTTTTTT

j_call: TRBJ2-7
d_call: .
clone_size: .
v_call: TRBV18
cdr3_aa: CASSPTGSTDREQYF
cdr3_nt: TGTGCCAGCTCACCTACCGGGTCGACCGACCGAGAGCAGTACTTC

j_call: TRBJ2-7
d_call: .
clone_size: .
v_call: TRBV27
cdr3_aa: CASSRGYEQYF
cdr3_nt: TGTGCCAGCAGTCGGGGGTACGAGCAGTACTTC

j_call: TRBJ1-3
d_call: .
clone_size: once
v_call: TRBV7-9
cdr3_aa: CASSLSQVNSGNTIYF
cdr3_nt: TGTGCCAGCAGCTTATCCCAGGTTAACTCTGGAAACACCATATATTTT

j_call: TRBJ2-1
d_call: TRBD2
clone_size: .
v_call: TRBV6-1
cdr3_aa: CASSELSLAPNEQFF
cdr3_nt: TGTGCCAGCAGTGAACTCTCACTAGCGCCCAATGAGCAGTTCTTC

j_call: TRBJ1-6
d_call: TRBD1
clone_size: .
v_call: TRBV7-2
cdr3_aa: CASSPRQGNSPLHF
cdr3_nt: TGTGCCAGCAGCCCTCGACAGGGAAATTCACCCCTCCACTTT

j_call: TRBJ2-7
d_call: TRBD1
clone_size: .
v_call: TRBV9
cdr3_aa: CASSPQTGFSYEQYF
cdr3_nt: TGTGCCAGCAGCCCTCAGACAGGGTTTTCTTACGAGCAGTACTTC

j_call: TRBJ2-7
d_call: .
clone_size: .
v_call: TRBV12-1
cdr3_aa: CASSFVFGTGGAEQYF
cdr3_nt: TGTGCCAGCAGCTTTGTATTTGGGACAGGGGGCGCCGAGCAGTACTTC

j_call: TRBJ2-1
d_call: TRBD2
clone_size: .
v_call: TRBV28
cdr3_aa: CASSLLGLAGVNEQFF
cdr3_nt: TGTGCCAGCAGTTTACTAGGACTAGCGGGAGTCAATGAGCAGTTCTTC

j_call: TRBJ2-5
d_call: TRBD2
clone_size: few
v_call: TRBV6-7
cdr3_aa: CATKGLAGETQYF
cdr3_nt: TGTGCCACCAAGGGACTAGCGGGGGAGACCCAGTACTTC

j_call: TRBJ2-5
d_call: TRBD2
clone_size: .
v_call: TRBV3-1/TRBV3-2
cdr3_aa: CASREWGGQETQYF
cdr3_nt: TGTGCCAGCAGGGAGTGGGGGGGCCAAGAGACCCAGTACTTC

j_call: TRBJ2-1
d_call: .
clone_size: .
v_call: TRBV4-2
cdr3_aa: CASSPLREKGEQFF
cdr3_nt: TGTGCCAGCAGCCCCCTGAGGGAGAAGGGTGAGCAGTTCTTC

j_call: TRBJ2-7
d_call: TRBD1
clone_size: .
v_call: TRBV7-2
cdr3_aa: CASSPERDRVYEQYF
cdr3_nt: TGTGCCAGCAGCCCAGAACGGGACAGGGTTTACGAGCAGTACTTC

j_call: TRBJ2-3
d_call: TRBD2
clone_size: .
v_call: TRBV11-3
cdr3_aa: CASGSGWSGRTDTQYF
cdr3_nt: TGTGCCAGCGGCTCGGGTTGGAGCGGGAGGACAGATACGCAGTATTTT

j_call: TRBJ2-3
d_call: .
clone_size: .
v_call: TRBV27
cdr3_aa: CASSSSDTQYF
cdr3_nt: TGTGCCAGCAGTTCTTCAGATACGCAGTATTTT

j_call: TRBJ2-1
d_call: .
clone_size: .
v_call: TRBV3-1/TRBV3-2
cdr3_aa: CASSQGSGTYNEQFF
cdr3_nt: TGTGCCAGCAGCCAAGGGAGCGGAACCTACAATGAGCAGTTCTTC

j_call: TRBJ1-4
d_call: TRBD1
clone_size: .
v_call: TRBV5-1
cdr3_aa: CASSLSQGGVKLFF
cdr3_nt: TGCGCCAGCAGCTTGAGCCAGGGGGGAGTAAAACTGTTTTTT

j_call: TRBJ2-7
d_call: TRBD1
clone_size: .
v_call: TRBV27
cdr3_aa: CASSRDRTYEQYF
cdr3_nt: TGTGCCAGCAGTCGGGACAGGACCTACGAGCAGTACTTC

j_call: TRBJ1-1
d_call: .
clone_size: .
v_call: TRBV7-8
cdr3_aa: CASSFREGEMNTEAFF
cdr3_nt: TGTGCCAGCAGCTTCAGAGAGGGGGAGATGAACACTGAAGCTTTCTTT

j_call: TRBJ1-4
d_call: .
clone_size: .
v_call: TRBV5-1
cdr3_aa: CASSLGWAGPEKLFF
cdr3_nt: TGCGCCAGCAGCTTGGGGTGGGCAGGGCCTGAAAAACTGTTTTTT

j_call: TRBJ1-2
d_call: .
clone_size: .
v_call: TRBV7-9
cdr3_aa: CASSPPRAKEGYTF
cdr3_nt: TGTGCCAGCAGCCCCCCGAGGGCCAAGGAAGGCTACACCTTC

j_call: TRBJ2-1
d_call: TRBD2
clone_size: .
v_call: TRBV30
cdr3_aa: CAWKRDYLFEQFF
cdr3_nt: TGTGCCTGGAAGCGGGACTATCTCTTTGAGCAGTTCTTC